The 24 T cell receptor beta chains reported below all come from one sample, sequenced in a study of OX40 agonist ivuxolimab in advanced cancers. Profiled with immunoSEQ multiplex PCR; TCRdb holds only in-frame clones, not every one. The sample has 90,000 or so clones; around 90% are singletons. Source: CD4+ or CD8+ T cells sorted from blood, taken in a trial of the OX40 agonist ivuxolimab. The receptors derive from an adult with an advanced solid tumor such as melanoma, head and neck, liver or kidney cancer.

This chain uses TRBV19 with TRBJ2-3; 10 bases agree with TRBD2. The CDR3 loop spans 17 amino acids. With 4 bases clipped from V and 4 bases from J, the junction kept 11 bases outside the gene matches. The germline gives CDR1 LNHDA, CDR2 SQIVND (reference sequence). The CDR3 DNA reads as TGTGCCAGTAGTAGGCCTAGCGGGAGTACTGTAGCAGATACGCAGTATTTT. Translating it yields CASSRPSGSTVADTQYF.

The chain is built from TRBV30 and TRBJ1-3, with a weak D call TRBD1 (5 bases). Germline assignment: CDR1 GTSNPN and CDR2 SVGIG (reference sequence). Trimming shortened V by 1 base and J by 4 bases, and 8 bases separated the two germline ends. The CDR3 has 13 residues. The CDR3 loop is CAWSGGNGNTIYF. Here the CDR3 DNA reads TGTGCCTGGAGTGGGGGGAACGGAAACACCATATATTTT.

This chain uses TRBV6-5 with TRBJ2-7, with D possibly TRBD2 on 5 matching bases. The CDR3 length is 12 residues. Trimming stripped 9 bases from V and 4 bases from J, with 13 bases between. Germline CDR1 MNHEY, CDR2 SVGAGI. The CDR3 DNA follows: TGTGCCAGTAGCGAAACCCCTTACGAGCAGTACTTC. It encodes CASSETPYEQYF.

In this sample, this clone turned up a few times. Here the CDR3 reads CASSFAPTGVRETQYF. Written as DNA, the CDR3 is TGTGCCAGCAGCTTCGCTCCGACAGGGGTCCGAGAGACCCAGTACTTC. The chain links TRBV7-6 to TRBJ2-5; 8 bases align to TRBD1. Germline V gene lookup returns CDR1 SGHVS and CDR2 FNYEAQ. The CDR3 covers 16 residues. J gave up 4 bases and V 3 bases, and 10 bases lay outside the gene matches. The full variable domain, in which reference TRBV7-6 and TRBJ2-5 provide the parts outside the CDR3, is GAGVSQSPRYKVTKRGQDVALRCDPISGHVSLYWYRQALGQGPEFLTYFNYEAQQDKSGLPNDRFSAERPEGSISTLTIQRTEQRDSAMYRCASSFAPTGVRETQYFGPGTRLLVL.

This clone was observed a single time. The chain combines TRBV19 with TRBJ1-5, with D perhaps TRBD1 (6 bases). The CDR3 length is 16 residues. CDR1 and CDR2 from the germline V gene are LNHDA and SQIVND (reference sequence). The V and J ends lost 4 bases and 4 bases respectively, with 17 bases between them. Written as DNA, the CDR3 is TGTGCCAGTAGTACAACTTGGGGGGGGCGAAATCAGCCCCAGCATTTT. It encodes CASSTTWGGRNQPQHF.

This chain links TRBV19 with TRBJ1-1, with unresolved D. CDR1 and CDR2 from the germline V gene are LNHDA and SQIVND (reference sequence). The CDR3 sequence is 14 residues long. V lost 0 bases to trimming and J lost 2 bases, with 7 bases between them. CDR3 sequence reads: CASSIDYVNTEAFF. The DNA of the CDR3 is TGTGCCAGTAGTATAGATTACGTAAACACTGAAGCTTTCTTT.

This rearrangement joins TRBV28 to TRBJ2-6, with unresolved D. V lost 6 bases, J lost 4 bases, and 10 bases lay in between. The CDR3 extends over 14 amino acids. CDR1 and CDR2 from the germline V gene are MDHEN and SYDVKM. The CDR3 sequence: CASRVISGANVLTF. In DNA, the CDR3 is TGTGCCAGCAGGGTAATCTCGGGGGCCAACGTCCTGACTTTC.

J is TRBJ1-4 and V is TRBV4-1, with 7 bases lining up with TRBD1. This CDR3 spans 16 amino acids. Germline CDR1 is MGHRA and CDR2 is YSYEKL. The V gene end was trimmed by 1 base and the J gene end by 7 bases; junction bases not matched to a gene: 9. The CDR3 spells CASSQGEGARSEKLFF. CDR3 bases: TGCGCCAGCAGCCAAGGGGAGGGGGCCAGGAGTGAAAAACTGTTTTTT.

This clone appeared once. This chain uses TRBV28 with TRBJ2-2, with D maybe TRBD2 (7 bases). CDR1 and CDR2 from the germline V gene are MDHEN and SYDVKM. V was clipped by 8 bases and J by 2 bases, with 15 bases between them. This CDR3 comprises 15 residues. CDR3 in amino acids: CASRRGGPNTGELFF. CDR3 nucleotide sequence: TGTGCCAGCCGGAGGGGGGGGCCCAACACCGGGGAGCTGTTTTTT.

This chain joins TRBV7-9 and TRBJ2-3; maybe TRBD1 (5 bases). Germline V gives CDR1 SEHNR, CDR2 FQNEAQ (reference sequence). This CDR3 contains 16 residues. V lost 1 base and J 0 bases, leaving 11 bases between the germline ends. The CDR3 protein is CASSLDRRSSTDTQYF. The CDR3 region has the DNA TGTGCCAGCAGCTTAGACAGGCGGAGTAGCACAGATACGCAGTATTTT.

The CDR3 nucleotides read TGTGCCAGTAGTATGGCCGGGACTGCAGGGACCCAGTACTTC. Translated, it gives CASSMAGTAGTQYF. V is TRBV19 and J is TRBJ2-5; D perhaps matches TRBD2 (6 bases). Germline-derived CDR1 and CDR2 are LNHDA and SQIVND (reference sequence). The V end was cut by 3 bases, the J end by 7 bases, with 15 bases between. The CDR3 runs 14 residues.

The chain is built from TRBV5-6 and TRBJ1-5, with unresolved D. Trimming cost V 4 bases and J 7 bases, with 12 bases left between them. The CDR3 length is 13 residues. Germline V CDR1 and CDR2: SGHDT, YYEEEE. CDR3 loop: CASSPTLGQPQHF. The CDR3 DNA reads TGTGCCAGCAGCCCCACCCTTGGGCAGCCCCAGCATTTT.

This chain uses TRBV5-1 with TRBJ1-1; possible D gene TRBD1, 6 bases. The CDR3 covers 12 residues. The germline CDR1 and CDR2 sequences are SGHRS and YFSETQ. The V gene lost 7 bases and the J gene lost 1 base, with 8 bases spanning the gap. CDR3 amino acids: CASGQTNTEAFF. CDR3 coding DNA: TGCGCCAGCGGACAGACGAACACTGAAGCTTTCTTT.

V is TRBV11-2 and J is TRBJ2-3; the D gene is possibly TRBD1 (6 bases). The V end lost 2 bases, the J end lost 3 bases, and 15 bases lay between the germline ends. Germline V lookup: CDR1 SGHAT, CDR2 FQNNGV. This CDR3 is 16 amino acids long. CDR3 in amino acids: CASSLFVRGRTDTQYF. The DNA for the CDR3 is TGTGCCAGCAGCTTATTCGTCAGGGGAAGAACAGATACGCAGTATTTT.

J is TRBJ1-4 and V is TRBV11-2; D is uncertain. CDR3 length: 15 amino acids. Trimming cost V 6 bases and J 2 bases, with 13 bases left between them. Germline lookup yields CDR1 SGHAT and CDR2 FQNNGV. In DNA, the CDR3 is TGTGCCAGCAGGTTGGGAGGATCCACTAATGAAAAACTGTTTTTT. As protein: CASRLGGSTNEKLFF.

J is TRBJ2-1 and V is TRBV6-5; D remains ambiguous. Trimming removed 0 bases from V and 0 bases from J, with 6 bases in between. The CDR3 spans 15 residues. CDR1 is MNHEY and CDR2 is SVGAGI in the germline V gene. The CDR3 sequence is CASSYSRSSYNEQFF. CDR3 coding DNA: TGTGCCAGCAGTTACTCCAGGAGCTCCTACAATGAGCAGTTCTTC.

The chain couples TRBV5-1 to TRBJ2-5; 9 nucleotides match TRBD1. The CDR3 totals 15 residues. Unmatched junction bases numbered 5, after V lost 1 base and J lost 4 bases. Per germline, CDR1 SGHRS and CDR2 YFSETQ. CDR3 amino acids: CASSLRGQGRETQYF. The DNA of the CDR3 is TGCGCCAGCAGCTTGCGGGGACAGGGCCGAGAGACCCAGTACTTC.

The chain links TRBV6-5 to TRBJ2-6, with 9 bases fitting TRBD1. The germline V gene has CDR1 MNHEY and CDR2 SVGAGI. J lost 4 bases, V lost 6 bases, and 4 bases had no gene match. The CDR3 is 15 residues long. The CDR3 loop is CASRGTGRGANVLTF. CDR3 coding DNA: TGTGCCAGCAGAGGGACAGGGAGGGGGGCCAACGTCCTGACTTTC.

The chain employs TRBV10-2 and TRBJ2-7; D is uncertain. V lost 6 bases and J lost 4, with 10 bases in between. From germline, CDR1 is WSHSY and CDR2 SAAADI. The CDR3 runs to 12 residues. CDR3 sequence: CASRAQSYEQYF. CDR3 coding DNA: TGCGCCAGCAGGGCACAGAGTTACGAGCAGTACTTC.

The gene calls are TRBV2 and TRBJ2-6; D gene ambiguous. CDR3 length: 14 amino acids. Deletions cut 6 bases from V and 2 bases from J, with 8 bases between. CDR1 and CDR2 from the germline V gene are SNHLY and FYNNEI. The CDR3 coding sequence is TGTGCCAGCAGATCGGGTACTGGGGCCAACGTCCTGACTTTC. Amino acid sequence: CASRSGTGANVLTF. The full variable domain, its missing parts supplied by reference TRBV2 and TRBJ2-6, is EPEVTQTPSHQVTQMGQEVILRCVPISNHLYFYWYRQILGQKVEFLVSFYNNEISEKSEIFDDQFSVERPDGSNFTLKIRSTKLEDSAMYFCASRSGTGANVLTFGAGSRLTVL.

The chain combines TRBV2 with TRBJ1-5; TRBD1 aligns across 8 bases. The CDR3 length is 13 residues. CDR1 is SNHLY and CDR2 is FYNNEI in the germline V gene. V shed 8 bases, J shed 3 bases, and the junction held 3 bases outside the gene matches. The CDR3 is CASGQGSNQPQHF. The CDR3 DNA reads as TGTGCCAGCGGACAGGGCTCCAATCAGCCCCAGCATTTT.

The gene calls are TRBV28 and TRBJ2-1; unclear D gene. V gave up 3 bases and J gave up 0 bases, with 15 bases separating them. The germline V gene has CDR1 MDHEN and CDR2 SYDVKM. CDR3 length: 17 residues. The CDR3 loop is CASSFRNGWDSYNEQFF. For the CDR3, the DNA is TGTGCCAGCAGTTTTCGGAACGGGTGGGACTCCTACAATGAGCAGTTCTTC.

With respect to this clone: Other DNA sequences of this sample code for an identical CDR3. The rearrangement links TRBV5-1 to TRBJ2-3, with 11 bases aligning to TRBD1. With V trimmed by 3 bases and J by 1 base, 1 base remained unmatched. This CDR3 is built from 15 residues. Germline loops: CDR1 SGHRS, CDR2 YFSETQ. The CDR3 protein is CASSWGQGGTDTQYF. The CDR3 coding sequence is TGCGCCAGCAGCTGGGGACAGGGGGGCACAGATACGCAGTATTTT.

The J gene is TRBJ1-1, the V gene TRBV5-5; possible D gene TRBD1, 5 bases. The V and J ends lost 3 bases and 2 bases respectively, with 8 bases between them. Germline V gene data show CDR1 as SGHKS and CDR2 as YYEKEE (reference sequence). There are 13 residues in the CDR3. As DNA, the CDR3 is TGTGCCAGCAGCTGGGGGGAAAACACTGAAGCTTTCTTT. It encodes CASSWGENTEAFF.